This T cell receptor beta chain stems from a study of blood T cell repertoires in COVID-19. Some clones are missing from TCRdb's copy, which holds only in-frame ones; the method was immunoSEQ multiplex PCR. The repertoire holds around 100,000 clones, with around 85% as singletons. With 4 bases clipped from V and 7 bases from J, the junction kept 5 bases outside the gene matches. Germline assignment: CDR1 MNHEY and CDR2 SVGEGT. The CDR3 contains 13 residues. This clonotype was sampled from a human donor in a cohort sampled during active COVID-19. Sequencing was done on a sample of peripheral blood. J is TRBJ1-2 and V is TRBV6-2 or TRBV6-3; 8 nucleotides match TRBD1. CDR3 residues: CASSFSGTGGYTF. The CDR3 nucleotides are TGTGCCAGCAGTTTTTCCGGGACAGGTGGCTACACCTTC.